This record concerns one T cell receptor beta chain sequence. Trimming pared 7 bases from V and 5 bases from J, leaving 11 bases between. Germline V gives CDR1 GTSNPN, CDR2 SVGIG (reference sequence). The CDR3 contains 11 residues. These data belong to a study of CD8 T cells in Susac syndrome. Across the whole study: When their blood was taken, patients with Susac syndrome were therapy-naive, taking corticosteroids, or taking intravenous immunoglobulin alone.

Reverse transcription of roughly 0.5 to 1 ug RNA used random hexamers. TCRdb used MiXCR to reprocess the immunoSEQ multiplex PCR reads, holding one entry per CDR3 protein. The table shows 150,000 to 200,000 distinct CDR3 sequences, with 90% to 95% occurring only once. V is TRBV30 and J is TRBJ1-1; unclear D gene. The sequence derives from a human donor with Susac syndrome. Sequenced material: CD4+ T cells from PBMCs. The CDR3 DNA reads TGTGCCTCTGGGAGGGAAACTGAAGCTTTCTTT. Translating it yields CASGRETEAFF.